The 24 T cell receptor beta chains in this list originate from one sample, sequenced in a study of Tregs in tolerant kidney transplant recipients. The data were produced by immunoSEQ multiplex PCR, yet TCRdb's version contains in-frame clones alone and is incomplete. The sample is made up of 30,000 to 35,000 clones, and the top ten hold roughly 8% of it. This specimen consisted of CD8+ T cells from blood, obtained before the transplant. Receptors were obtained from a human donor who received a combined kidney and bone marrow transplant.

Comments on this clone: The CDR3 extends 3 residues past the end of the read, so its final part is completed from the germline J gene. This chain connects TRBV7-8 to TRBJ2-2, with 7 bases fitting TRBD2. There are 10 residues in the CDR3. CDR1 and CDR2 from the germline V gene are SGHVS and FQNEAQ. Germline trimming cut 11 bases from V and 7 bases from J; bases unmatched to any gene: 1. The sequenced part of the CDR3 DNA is TGTGCCTCGGGGGGCGGGGAG. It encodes CASGGGE. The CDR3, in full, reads CASGGGELFF.

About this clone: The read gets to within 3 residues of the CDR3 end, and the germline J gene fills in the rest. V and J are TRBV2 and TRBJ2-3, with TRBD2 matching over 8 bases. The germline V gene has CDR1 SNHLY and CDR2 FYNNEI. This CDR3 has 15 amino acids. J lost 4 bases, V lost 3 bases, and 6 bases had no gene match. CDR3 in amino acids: CASSDPAGDPDTQYF. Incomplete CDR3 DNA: TGTGCCAGCAGTGATCCAGCGGGAGACCCAGATACG.

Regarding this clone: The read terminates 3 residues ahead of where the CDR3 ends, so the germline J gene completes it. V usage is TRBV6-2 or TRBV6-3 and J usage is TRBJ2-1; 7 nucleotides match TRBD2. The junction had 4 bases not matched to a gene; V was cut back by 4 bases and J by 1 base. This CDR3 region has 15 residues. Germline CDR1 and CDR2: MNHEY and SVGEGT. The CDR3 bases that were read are TGTGCCAGCAGTTTTAGCGGGCCATCCTACAATGAG. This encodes CASSFSGPSYNE. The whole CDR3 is CASSFSGPSYNEQFF.

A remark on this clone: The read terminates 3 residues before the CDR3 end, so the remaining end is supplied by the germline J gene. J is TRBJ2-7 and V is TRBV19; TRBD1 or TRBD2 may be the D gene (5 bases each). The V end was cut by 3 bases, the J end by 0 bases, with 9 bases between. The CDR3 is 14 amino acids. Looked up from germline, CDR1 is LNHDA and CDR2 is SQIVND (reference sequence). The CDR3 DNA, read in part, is TGTGCCAGTAGTATTGAGGGGCACTCCTACGAG. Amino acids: CASSIEGHSYE. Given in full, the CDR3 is CASSIEGHSYEQYF.

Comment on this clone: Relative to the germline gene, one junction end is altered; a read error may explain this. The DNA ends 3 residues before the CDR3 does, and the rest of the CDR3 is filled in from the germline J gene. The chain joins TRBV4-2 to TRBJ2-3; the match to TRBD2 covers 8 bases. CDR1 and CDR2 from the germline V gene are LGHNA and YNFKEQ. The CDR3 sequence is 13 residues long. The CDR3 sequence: CASSRTSGDTQYF. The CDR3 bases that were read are TGCGCCAGCAGCAGAACTAGCGGAGATACG.

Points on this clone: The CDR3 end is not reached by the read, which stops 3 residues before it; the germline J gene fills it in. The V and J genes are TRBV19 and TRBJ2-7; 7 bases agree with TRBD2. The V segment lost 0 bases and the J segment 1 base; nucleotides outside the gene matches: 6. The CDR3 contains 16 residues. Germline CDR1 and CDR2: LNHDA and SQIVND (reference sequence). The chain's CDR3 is CASSIDLLAPSYEQYF. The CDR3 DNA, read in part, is TGTGCCAGTAGTATAGACCTACTAGCGCCTTCCTACGAG. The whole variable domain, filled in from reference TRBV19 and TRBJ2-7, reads DGGITQSPKYLFRKEGQNVTLSCEQNLNHDAMYWYRQDPGQGLRLIYYSQIVNDFQKGDIAEGYSVSREKKESFPLTVTSAQKNPTAFYLCASSIDLLAPSYEQYFGPGTRLTVT.

CDR3 sequence: CASSLGTSGYEQYF. The sequenced CDR3 bases are TGTGCCAGCAGTTTAGGGACTAGCGGCTACGAG. The chain uses TRBV28 and TRBJ2-7; 11 positions match TRBD2. The read is 3 residues too short to cover the CDR3 end, so that end is filled in from the germline J gene. This CDR3 region has 14 residues. V lost 2 bases and J lost 3; bases outside the gene matches: 0. Germline lookup yields CDR1 MDHEN and CDR2 SYDVKM. The full variable domain, completed using reference TRBV28 and TRBJ2-7, is DVKVTQSSRYLVKRTGEKVFLECVQDMDHENMFWYRQDPGLGLRLIYFSYDVKMKEKGDIPEGYSVSREKKERFSLILESASTNQTSMYLCASSLGTSGYEQYFGPGTRLTVT.

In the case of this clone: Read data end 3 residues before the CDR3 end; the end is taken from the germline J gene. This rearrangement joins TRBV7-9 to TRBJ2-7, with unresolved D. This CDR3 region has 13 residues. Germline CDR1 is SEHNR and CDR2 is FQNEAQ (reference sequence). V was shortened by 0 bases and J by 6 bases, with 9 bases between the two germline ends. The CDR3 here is CASSLAFPSEQYF. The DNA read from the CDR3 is TGTGCCAGCAGCTTAGCGTTTCCCTCCGAG.

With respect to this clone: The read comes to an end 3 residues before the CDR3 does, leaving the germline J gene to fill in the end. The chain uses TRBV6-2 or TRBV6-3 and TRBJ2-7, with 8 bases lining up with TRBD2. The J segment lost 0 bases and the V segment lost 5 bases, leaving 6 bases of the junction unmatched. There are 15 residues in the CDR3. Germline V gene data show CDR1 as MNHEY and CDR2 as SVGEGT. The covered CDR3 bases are TGTGCCAGCAGTATAGCGGGAAGCCCCTCCTACGAG. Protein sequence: CASSIAGSPSYE. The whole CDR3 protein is CASSIAGSPSYEQYF.

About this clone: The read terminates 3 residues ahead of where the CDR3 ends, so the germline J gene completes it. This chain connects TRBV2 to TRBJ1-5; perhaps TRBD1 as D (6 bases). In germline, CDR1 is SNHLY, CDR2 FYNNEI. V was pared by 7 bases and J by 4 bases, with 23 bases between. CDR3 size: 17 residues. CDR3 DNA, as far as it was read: TGTGCCAGCACCACCTATTTATTAGACAGGTTAAATCAGCCC. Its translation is CASTTYLLDRLNQP. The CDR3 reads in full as CASTTYLLDRLNQPQHF.

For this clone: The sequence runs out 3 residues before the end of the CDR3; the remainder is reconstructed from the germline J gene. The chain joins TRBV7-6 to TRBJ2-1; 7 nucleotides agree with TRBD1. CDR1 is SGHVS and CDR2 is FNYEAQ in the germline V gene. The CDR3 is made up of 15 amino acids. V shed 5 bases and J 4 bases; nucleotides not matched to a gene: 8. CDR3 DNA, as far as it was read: TGTGCCAGCAGCGCCGTGACAGGGTTGTACAATGAG. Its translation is CASSAVTGLYNE. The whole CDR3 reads CASSAVTGLYNEQFF.

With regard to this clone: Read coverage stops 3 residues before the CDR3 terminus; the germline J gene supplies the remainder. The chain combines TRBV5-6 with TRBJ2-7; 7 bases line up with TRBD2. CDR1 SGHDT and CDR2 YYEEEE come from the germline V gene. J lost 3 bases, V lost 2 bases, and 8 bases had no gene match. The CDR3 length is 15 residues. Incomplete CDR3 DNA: TGTGCCAGCAGCTTCGGGGGGAGGGTAGACTACGAG. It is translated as CASSFGGRVDYE. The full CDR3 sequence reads CASSFGGRVDYEQYF.

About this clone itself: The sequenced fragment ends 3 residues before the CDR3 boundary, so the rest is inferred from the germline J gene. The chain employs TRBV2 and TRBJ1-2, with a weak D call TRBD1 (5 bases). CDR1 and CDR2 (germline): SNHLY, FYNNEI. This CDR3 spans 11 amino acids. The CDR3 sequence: CARLTDFGYTF. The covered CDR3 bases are TGTGCCAGACTGACAGATTTCGGC.

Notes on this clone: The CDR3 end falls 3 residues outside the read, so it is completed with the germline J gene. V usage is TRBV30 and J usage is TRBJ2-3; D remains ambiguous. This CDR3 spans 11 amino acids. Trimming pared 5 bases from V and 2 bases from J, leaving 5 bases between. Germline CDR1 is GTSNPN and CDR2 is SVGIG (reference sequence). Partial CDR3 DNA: TGTGCCTGGCCGTTCACAGATACG. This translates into CAWPFTDT. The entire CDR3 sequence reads CAWPFTDTQYF.

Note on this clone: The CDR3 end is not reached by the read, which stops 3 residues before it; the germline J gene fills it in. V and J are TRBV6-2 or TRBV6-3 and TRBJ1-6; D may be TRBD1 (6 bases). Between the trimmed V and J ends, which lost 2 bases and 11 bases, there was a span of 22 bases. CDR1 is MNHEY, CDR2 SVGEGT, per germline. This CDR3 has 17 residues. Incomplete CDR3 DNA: TGTGCCAGCAGTTACCCGTCCGGGACACGGTCCAGGGCACCC. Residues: CASSYPSGTRSRAP. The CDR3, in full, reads CASSYPSGTRSRAPLHF.

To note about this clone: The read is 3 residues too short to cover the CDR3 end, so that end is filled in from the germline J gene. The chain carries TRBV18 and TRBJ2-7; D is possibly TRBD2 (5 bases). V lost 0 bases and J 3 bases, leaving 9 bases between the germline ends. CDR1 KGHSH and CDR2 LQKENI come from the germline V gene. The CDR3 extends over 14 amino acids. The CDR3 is CASSPPAGVYEQYF. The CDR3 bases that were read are TGTGCCAGCTCACCACCGGCGGGCGTCTACGAG.

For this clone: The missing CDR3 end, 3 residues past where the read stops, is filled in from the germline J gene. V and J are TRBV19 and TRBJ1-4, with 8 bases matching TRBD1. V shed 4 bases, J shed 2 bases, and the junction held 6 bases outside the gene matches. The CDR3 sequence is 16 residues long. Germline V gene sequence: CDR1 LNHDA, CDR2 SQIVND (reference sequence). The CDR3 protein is CASSTGQGSTNEKLFF. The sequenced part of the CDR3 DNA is TGTGCCAGTAGTACCGGACAGGGCTCCACTAATGAAAAA.

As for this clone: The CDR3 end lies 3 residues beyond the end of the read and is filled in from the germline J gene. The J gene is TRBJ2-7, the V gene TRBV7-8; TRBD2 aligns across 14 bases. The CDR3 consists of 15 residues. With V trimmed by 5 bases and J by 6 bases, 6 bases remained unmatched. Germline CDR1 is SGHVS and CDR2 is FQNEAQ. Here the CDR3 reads CASSQGTSGSLEQYF. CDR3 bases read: TGTGCCAGCAGCCAAGGGACTAGCGGGAGCCTCGAG.

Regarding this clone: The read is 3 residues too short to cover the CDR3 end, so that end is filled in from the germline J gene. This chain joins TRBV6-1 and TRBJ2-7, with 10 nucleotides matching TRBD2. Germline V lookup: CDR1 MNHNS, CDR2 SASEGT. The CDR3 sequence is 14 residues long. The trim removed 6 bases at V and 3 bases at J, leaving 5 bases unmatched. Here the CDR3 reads CASSESGRVYEQYF. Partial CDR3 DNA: TGTGCCAGCAGCGAAAGCGGGAGGGTCTACGAG.

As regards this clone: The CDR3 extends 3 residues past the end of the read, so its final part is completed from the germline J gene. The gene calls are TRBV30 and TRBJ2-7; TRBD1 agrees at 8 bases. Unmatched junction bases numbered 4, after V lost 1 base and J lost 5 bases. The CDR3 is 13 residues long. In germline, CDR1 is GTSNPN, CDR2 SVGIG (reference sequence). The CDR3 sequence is CAWSGTGSDEQYF. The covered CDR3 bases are TGTGCCTGGAGTGGGACAGGGTCTGACGAG.

The CDR3 region is CASSEFGTGKFHQPQHF. The sequenced CDR3 bases are TGTGCCAGCAGTGAATTCGGGACAGGGAAGTTTCATCAGCCC. The rearrangement links TRBV6-1 to TRBJ1-5; TRBD1 matches 9 bases. The read is 3 residues too short to cover the CDR3 end, so that end is filled in from the germline J gene. The CDR3 is 17 residues long. The germline CDR1 and CDR2 sequences are MNHNS and SASEGT. Trimming took 2 bases from V and 5 from J; bases not matched to a gene: 10.

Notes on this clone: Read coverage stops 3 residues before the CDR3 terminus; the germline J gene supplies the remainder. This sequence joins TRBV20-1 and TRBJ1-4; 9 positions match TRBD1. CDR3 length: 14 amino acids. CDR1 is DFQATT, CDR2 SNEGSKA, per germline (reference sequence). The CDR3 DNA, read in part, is TGCAGGCAGTTTAGTGGACAGGGGAGGGAAAAA. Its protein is CRQFSGQGREK. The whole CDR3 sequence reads CRQFSGQGREKLFF.

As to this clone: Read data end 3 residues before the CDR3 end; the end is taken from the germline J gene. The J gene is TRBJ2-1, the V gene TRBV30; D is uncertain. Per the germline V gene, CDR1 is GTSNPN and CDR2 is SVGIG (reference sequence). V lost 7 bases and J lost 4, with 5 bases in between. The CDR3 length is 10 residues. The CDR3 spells CAFYYNEQFF. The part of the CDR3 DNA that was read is TGTGCCTTCTATTACAATGAG.

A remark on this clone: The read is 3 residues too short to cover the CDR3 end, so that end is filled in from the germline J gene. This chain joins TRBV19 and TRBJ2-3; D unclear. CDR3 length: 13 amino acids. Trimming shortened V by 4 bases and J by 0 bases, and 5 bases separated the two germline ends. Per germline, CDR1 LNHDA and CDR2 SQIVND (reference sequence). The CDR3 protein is CASSSVSTDTQYF. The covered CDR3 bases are TGTGCCAGTAGTAGCGTTAGCACAGATACG.